The present entry profiles one T cell receptor beta chain with its context. The method was immunoSEQ multiplex PCR; TCRdb's version includes in-frame clones alone and lacks a portion of them. The table lists about 100,000 clones, about 90% of them singletons. Looked up from germline, CDR1 is SGHKS and CDR2 is YYEKEE (reference sequence). The V gene end was trimmed by 4 bases and the J gene end by 7 bases; junction bases not matched to a gene: 7. This CDR3 comprises 14 residues. The data were obtained in a study of OX40 agonist ivuxolimab in advanced cancers. The receptor was isolated from an adult with an advanced solid tumor such as melanoma, head and neck, liver or kidney cancer. Material: CD4+ or CD8+ T cells sorted from blood, obtained in a trial of the OX40 agonist ivuxolimab. V usage is TRBV5-5 and J usage is TRBJ2-3, with 9 bases matching TRBD2. CDR3 region: CASSGWLAGNTQYF. The CDR3 DNA reads TGTGCCAGCAGCGGGTGGCTAGCGGGGAATACGCAGTATTTT.